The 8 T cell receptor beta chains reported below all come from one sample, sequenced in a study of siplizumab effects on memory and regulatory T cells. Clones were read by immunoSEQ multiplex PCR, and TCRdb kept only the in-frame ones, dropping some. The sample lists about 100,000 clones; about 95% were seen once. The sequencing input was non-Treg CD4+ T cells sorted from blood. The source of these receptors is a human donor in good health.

Here the CDR3 DNA reads TGTGCCAGCAGTTTACAGGGCAGGGGTTTCTACGAGCAGTACTTC. Its protein is CASSLQGRGFYEQYF. The V call is TRBV27, the J call TRBJ2-7; the D gene is possibly TRBD1 (6 bases). With 2 bases removed from V and 3 bases from J, the gap between germline ends came to 14 bases. Germline CDR1 and CDR2: MNHEY and SMNVEV (reference sequence). The CDR3 consists of 15 residues.

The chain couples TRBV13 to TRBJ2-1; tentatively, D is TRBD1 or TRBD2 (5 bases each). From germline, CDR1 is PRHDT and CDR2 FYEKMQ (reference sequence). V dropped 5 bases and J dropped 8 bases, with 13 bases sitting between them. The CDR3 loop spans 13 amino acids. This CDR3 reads CASSRGVGYEQFF. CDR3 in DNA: TGTGCCAGCAGCCGAGGGGTAGGGTATGAGCAGTTCTTC.

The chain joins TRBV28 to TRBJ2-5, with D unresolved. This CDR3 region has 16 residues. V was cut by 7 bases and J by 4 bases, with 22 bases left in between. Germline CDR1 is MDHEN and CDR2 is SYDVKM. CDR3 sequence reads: CASTGRAAPISETQYF. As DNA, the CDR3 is TGTGCCAGCACCGGCCGGGCAGCCCCTATTTCAGAGACCCAGTACTTC.

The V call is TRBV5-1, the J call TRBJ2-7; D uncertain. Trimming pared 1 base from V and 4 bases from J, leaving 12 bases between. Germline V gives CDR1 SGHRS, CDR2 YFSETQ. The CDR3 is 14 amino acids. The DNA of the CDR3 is TGCGCCAGCAGCTTGTCGTCACCACTTTACGAGCAGTACTTC. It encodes CASSLSSPLYEQYF.

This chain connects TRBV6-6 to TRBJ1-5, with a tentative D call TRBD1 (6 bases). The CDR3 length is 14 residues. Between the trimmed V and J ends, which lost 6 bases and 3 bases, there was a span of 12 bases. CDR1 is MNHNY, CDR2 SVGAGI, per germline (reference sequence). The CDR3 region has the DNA TGTGCCAGCAGCACCAGGGGAAACAATCAGCCCCAGCATTTT. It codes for CASSTRGNNQPQHF.

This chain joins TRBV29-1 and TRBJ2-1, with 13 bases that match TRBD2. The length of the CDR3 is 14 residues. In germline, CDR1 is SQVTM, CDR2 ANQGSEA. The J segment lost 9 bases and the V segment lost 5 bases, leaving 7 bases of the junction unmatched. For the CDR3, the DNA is TGCAGCGTTCGTGGACTAGCGGGAGTTCTTGAGCAGTTCTTC. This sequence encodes CSVRGLAGVLEQFF.

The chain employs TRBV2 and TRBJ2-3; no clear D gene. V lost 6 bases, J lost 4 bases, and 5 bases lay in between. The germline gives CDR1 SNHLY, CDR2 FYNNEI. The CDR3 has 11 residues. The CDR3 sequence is CASRYADTQYF. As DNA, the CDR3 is TGTGCCAGCAGGTATGCAGATACGCAGTATTTT.

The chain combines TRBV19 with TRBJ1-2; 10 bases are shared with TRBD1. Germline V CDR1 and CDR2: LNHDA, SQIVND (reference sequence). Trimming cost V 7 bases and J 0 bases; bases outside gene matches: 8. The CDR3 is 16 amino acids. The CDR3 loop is CASNRGQGRTNYGYTF. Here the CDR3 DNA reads TGTGCCAGTAACCGGGGACAGGGGAGAACTAACTATGGCTACACCTTC.